This T cell receptor (beta chain) emerged from a study of T cell repertoires in cytomegalovirus infection. On the study more broadly: TCR beta signatures that were public indicated CMV infection and matching HLA type. Findings of the study overall: Dominating the ex vivo response were HLA-C-restricted CMV-specific TCR beta clonotypes.

Trimming cost V 8 bases and J 0 bases, with 8 bases left between them. The CDR3 runs 14 residues. Germline values: CDR1 MNHEY, CDR2 SVGAGI. With respect to this clonotype: The antigen is unknown.

One entry per CDR3 protein results from TCRdb running MiXCR on the reads. There are 30,000 to 40,000 distinct CDR3 sequences in the sample; around half occur only once, and approximately 92% lies in the top ten. The chain uses TRBV6-5 and TRBJ2-6; maybe TRBD2 (5 bases). The input for sequencing was CD8+ T cells from cultured PBMCs, taken from culture after CMV antigen stimulation. This clonotype was obtained from a human donor in good health (CMV status not recorded). Some clones in this sample may be carry-over from other donors' samples. CDR3 region: CASYGVSGANVLTF. The CDR3 nucleotides are TGTGCCAGCTACGGGGTCTCTGGGGCCAACGTCCTGACTTTC.